What follows are 20 T cell receptor beta chains derived from one specimen sequenced in a study of T cells in Graves' hyperthyroidism and ophthalmopathy. The TCR beta CDR3 regions underwent amplification using RNA transcripts as the source. Primed by the HTBI set, a first-round RT-PCR was run on the TCR CDR3. Each CDR3 protein gets one entry after TCRdb re-called the multiplex PCR reads with MiXCR. In the table there are hundreds of thousands of distinct CDR3 sequences, approximately 19% of which are singletons. The sample was blood. These receptor sequences come from a woman aged 45-65 years with Graves' hyperthyroidism that later progressed to Graves' ophthalmopathy.

This clonotype was counted a few times. The V gene is TRBV3-1, the J gene TRBJ2-1, with TRBD2 matching over 8 bases. The V segment lost 2 bases and the J segment 6 bases; nucleotides outside the gene matches: 9. Germline V gives CDR1 LGHDT, CDR2 YNNKEL (reference sequence). This CDR3 comprises 16 residues. The DNA of the CDR3 is TGTGCCAGCAGCCAACCAGCGGGGGCCACCTTCAATGAGCAGTTCTTC. It encodes CASSQPAGATFNEQFF.

This clonotype was found a few times. J is TRBJ1-2 and V is TRBV20-1; a weak D match, TRBD1 (5 bases). The CDR3 spans 13 residues. V lost 3 bases and J lost 8, with 16 bases in between. Germline CDR1 and CDR2: DFQATT and SNEGSKA (reference sequence). CDR3 in amino acids: CSASVEGLYGYTF. CDR3 DNA sequence: TGCAGTGCTAGTGTGGAGGGGTTGTACGGCTACACCTTC.

In its sample, this clonotype was seen many times. This CDR3 reads CASSYIRGNQPQHF. Written as DNA, the CDR3 is TGTGCCAGCAGTTACATTCGGGGAAATCAGCCCCAGCATTTT. V and J are TRBV6-2 or TRBV6-3 and TRBJ1-5; no firm D call. This CDR3 is 14 amino acids long. V lost 2 bases, J lost 4 bases, and 9 bases lay in between. From germline, CDR1 is MNHEY and CDR2 SVGEGT.

This clonotype was counted at least ten times. V is TRBV10-3 and J is TRBJ1-2; D not resolved. The V and J ends lost 8 bases and 6 bases respectively, with 16 bases between them. The CDR3 runs to 13 residues. Germline CDR1 ENHRY, CDR2 SYGVKD. The DNA of the CDR3 is TGTGCCATCGGTCCGTCCCTTCAGGATGGCTACACCTTC. Translating gives CAIGPSLQDGYTF.

This sequence joins TRBV4-1 and TRBJ1-3; TRBD1 might be the D (5 bases). The germline gives CDR1 MGHRA, CDR2 YSYEKL. CDR3 length: 14 amino acids. Trimming left V 3 bases short and J 3 bases short, with 9 bases between. In DNA, the CDR3 is TGCGCCAGCAGCCAGCAAGGGGTTGGAAACACCATATATTTT. Translating it yields CASSQQGVGNTIYF.

This clonotype was found a few times. The rearrangement uses TRBV7-3 and TRBJ1-2; D ambiguous. The V gene's germline CDR1 is SGHTA and CDR2 FQGTGA. The CDR3 loop spans 16 amino acids. V dropped 2 bases and J dropped 6 bases, with 19 bases sitting between them. The chain's CDR3 is CASSLDWVINPDGYTF. In DNA form, the CDR3 reads TGTGCCAGCAGCTTAGACTGGGTCATAAACCCCGATGGCTACACCTTC.

This chain joins TRBV30 and TRBJ1-4; the D is unclear. The V gene's germline CDR1 is GTSNPN and CDR2 SVGIG (reference sequence). The V gene lost 1 base and the J gene lost 0 bases, with 9 bases spanning the gap. This CDR3 spans 15 amino acids. The CDR3 nucleotides read TGTGCCTGGAGTGAGATCACACCAACTAATGAAAAACTGTTTTTT. Translating it yields CAWSEITPTNEKLFF. The full variable domain, completed using reference TRBV30 and TRBJ1-4, is SQTIHQWPATLVQPVGSPLSLECTVEGTSNPNLYWYRQAAGRGLQLLFYSVGIGQISSEVPQNLSASRPQDRQFILSSKKLLLSDSGFYLCAWSEITPTNEKLFFGSGTQLSVL.

The chain is built from TRBV7-2 and TRBJ2-3, with TRBD1 identical over 7 bases. The V and J ends lost 5 bases and 4 bases, in that order; junction bases with no gene match: 6. CDR3 length: 14 amino acids. In germline, CDR1 is SGHTA, CDR2 FQGNSA. CDR3 in DNA: TGTGCCAGCAGCGTGGGACAGATGGCAGATACGCAGTATTTT. Amino acids: CASSVGQMADTQYF.

This clonotype was picked up many times. This sequence joins TRBV6-1 and TRBJ2-2; a weak D match, TRBD1 (6 bases). V gave up 7 bases and J gave up 0 bases, with 15 bases separating them. The CDR3 spans 16 residues. The germline CDR1 and CDR2 sequences are MNHNS and SASEGT. The CDR3 region has the DNA TGTGCCAGCAAGAATAACAGGGCTTCGAACACCGGGGAGCTGTTTTTT. Its translation: CASKNNRASNTGELFF.

This clonotype has only a few counts. J is TRBJ2-7 and V is TRBV4-1; 7 nucleotides align to TRBD2. The CDR3 totals 14 residues. The J segment lost 3 bases and the V segment lost 6 bases, leaving 8 bases of the junction unmatched. Germline values: CDR1 MGHRA, CDR2 YSYEKL. The CDR3 loop is CASSHTTSDYEQYF. In DNA, the CDR3 is TGCGCCAGCAGTCATACCACTAGCGACTACGAGCAGTACTTC.

This clonotype was counted a few times. The junction departs from germline at one end; a sequencing error may be responsible. The chain is built from TRBV18 and TRBJ1-1; D is unresolved. CDR3 length: 12 amino acids. Germline-derived CDR1 and CDR2 are KGHSH and LQKENI. In DNA form, the CDR3 reads TGTGCCCGCTCACCCCAGAACACTGAAGCTTTCTTT. It yields the protein CARSPQNTEAFF.

The V and J genes are TRBV5-5 and TRBJ1-1; D is ambiguous. Germline CDR1 SGHKS, CDR2 YYEKEE (reference sequence). The CDR3 extends over 15 amino acids. V was cut by 0 bases and J by 11 bases, with 20 bases left in between. Here the CDR3 DNA reads TGTGCCAGCAGCTTGGCCTCGGTTCATGGGGATAAGGCTTTCTTT. Protein sequence: CASSLASVHGDKAFF. The whole variable domain, filled in from reference TRBV5-5 and TRBJ1-1, reads DAGVTQSPTHLIKTRGQQVTLRCSPISGHKSVSWYQQVLGQGPQFIFQYYEKEERGRGNFPDRFSARQFPNYSSELNVNALLLGDSALYLCASSLASVHGDKAFFGQGTRLTVV.

This clonotype was observed many times. The chain is built from TRBV5-8 and TRBJ2-5, with 9 bases matching TRBD1. CDR3 length equals 16 residues. Germline V CDR1 and CDR2: SGHTS, YDEGEE. With 1 base clipped from V and 5 bases from J, the junction kept 9 bases outside the gene matches. DNA for the CDR3: TGTGCCAGCAGCTTGTTGTTCGGACAGGGGAGGGAGACCCAGTACTTC. It specifies CASSLLFGQGRETQYF. The whole variable domain, filled in from reference TRBV5-8 and TRBJ2-5, reads EAGVTQSPTHLIKTRGQQATLRCSPISGHTSVYWYQQALGLGLQFLLWYDEGEERNRGNFPPRFSGRQFPNYSSELNVNALELEDSALYLCASSLLFGQGRETQYFGPGTRLLVL.

This clonotype appeared a few times. This CDR3 reads CASRDRGTGELFF. Here the CDR3 DNA reads TGTGCCAGCAGGGACAGGGGCACCGGGGAGCTGTTTTTT. The V and J genes are TRBV6-1 and TRBJ2-2, with 9 bases that match TRBD1. Trimming at V came to 6 bases and at J to 4 bases, leaving 0 bases not matched to a gene. This CDR3 region has 13 residues. CDR1 and CDR2 from the germline V gene are MNHNS and SASEGT.

This clonotype was observed a handful of times. This chain links TRBV6-1 with TRBJ1-1; 9 positions match TRBD1. CDR1 and CDR2 from the germline V gene are MNHNS and SASEGT. V was pared by 6 bases and J by 5 bases, with 7 bases of the junction left unmatched. The CDR3 has 14 amino acids. This CDR3 reads CASRTQGARTEAFF. The CDR3 nucleotides read TGTGCCAGCAGGACACAGGGGGCGCGGACTGAAGCTTTCTTT.

There are many counts of this clonotype. The V call is TRBV11-3, the J call TRBJ2-3; 8 bases are a match to TRBD2. CDR3 length equals 17 residues. Germline V gene sequence: CDR1 SGHNT, CDR2 YENEEA. V trimming: 5 bases; J trimming: 1 base; junction bases outside the gene matches: 11. CDR3 sequence (DNA): TGTGCCAGCAGCCCCCGAGCGACTAGCGTTGGCACAGATACGCAGTATTTT. It yields the protein CASSPRATSVGTDTQYF.

The chain combines TRBV6-1 with TRBJ2-7; TRBD2 is a possible D gene (6 bases). From germline, CDR1 is MNHNS and CDR2 SASEGT. Trimming took off 8 bases at V and 0 bases at J, with 8 bases between the two ends. The CDR3 is 12 amino acids. The CDR3 reads CASARGSYEQYF. CDR3 coding DNA: TGTGCCAGCGCGCGGGGCTCCTACGAGCAGTACTTC.

The chain carries TRBV2 and TRBJ2-7, with 10 bases lining up with TRBD2. The germline V gene encodes CDR1 SNHLY and CDR2 FYNNEI. After removal of 6 bases from V and 3 bases from J, the junction contained 8 bases not matched to a gene. The CDR3 sequence is 15 residues long. The CDR3 protein is CASRNAAGGFYEQYF. DNA of the CDR3: TGTGCCAGCAGGAATGCAGCGGGGGGGTTCTACGAGCAGTACTTC.

Regarding this clonotype: An end of the junction does not agree with germline; a read error may underlie this. The chain links TRBV2 to TRBJ2-2, with TRBD1 matching over 9 bases. This CDR3 comprises 15 residues. Germline V gene lookup returns CDR1 SNHLY and CDR2 FYNNEI. Here the CDR3 reads CAGSADRGYGGELFF. CDR3 in DNA: TGTGCCGGCAGTGCGGACAGGGGTTATGGCGGGGAGCTGTTTTTT.

The CDR3 DNA sequence: TGTGCCAGCAGTTTCCGGGCCCGGTATGAGCAGTTCTTC. Protein: CASSFRARYEQFF. The rearrangement uses TRBV12-3 or TRBV12-4 and TRBJ2-1; D uncertain. The CDR3 contains 13 residues. The V end lost 3 bases, the J end lost 8 bases, and 11 bases lay between the germline ends.